These T cell receptor beta chains were read from a single sample in a study of tumor and adjacent non-tumor tissue in lung cancer. TCRdb re-analysed the multiplex PCR reads in MiXCR, keeping a single row per CDR3 protein. The sample has 90,000 to 100,000 distinct CDR3 sequences, 80% seen once. The sample consisted of distant non-tumor lung tissue. The receptors derive from a man in his sixties with small cell lung cancer. CDR3s include the opening cysteine and the closing phenylalanine or tryptophan.

j_gene,v_gene,CDR3aa
TRBJ2-5,TRBV7-9,CASSYSIGLETQYF
TRBJ2-6,TRBV5-8,CASSLLSSEANVLTF
TRBJ2-5,TRBV10-2,CASSGTDQETQYF
TRBJ1-3,TRBV12-3/TRBV12-4,CAGSVGETGTIYF
TRBJ1-1,TRBV6-1,CAGMPSNTEAFF
TRBJ2-3,TRBV12-3/TRBV12-4,CASSRGLTGAGDTQYF
TRBJ1-2,TRBV28,CVSSSGTGEFVDGYTF
TRBJ1-5,TRBV5-1,CASSSGRGRPQHF
TRBJ2-2,TRBV30,CAWSVGTNTGELFF
TRBJ1-5,TRBV5-5,CASSLAGGTHPQQF
TRBJ2-3,TRBV6-2/TRBV6-3,CASTRGQADTQCF
TRBJ2-7,TRBV11-2,CASSSTSLAGREQYF
TRBJ2-7,TRBV6-1,CASSETNGSYEQYF
TRBJ2-2,TRBV4-1,CASSQFGANTGVLFF
TRBJ2-1,TRBV11-2,CASSLATGYNEQFF
TRBJ1-2,TRBV29-1,CSVDSEVHGYTF
TRBJ2-1,TRBV11-3,CGSSLNAEYSYNEQLF
TRBJ2-6,TRBV30,CAWTNTGAPGANVLTF
TRBJ2-4,TRBV2,CASSGELGIDIQYF
TRBJ2-7,TRBV6-5,CVSTRGASYEEYF
TRBJ2-5,TRBV11-2,CVSSQEETQYF
TRBJ2-3,TRBV7-6,CASSLSGGTDTQYF
TRBJ2-3,TRBV11-2,CTSSLDRTDMQYF
TRBJ2-2,TRBV4-2,CASSQGASGAGGTWELFF
TRBJ2-7,TRBV5-1,CASSSRGQEAVRSYEQYF
TRBJ2-3,TRBV11-2,CVSSLEAGVHTQYF
TRBJ2-3,TRBV4-1,CASSPRDSTDTQYF
TRBJ2-7,TRBV29-1,CSAVEGQGSVLYEQYF